This T cell receptor (beta chain) was profiled in a study of beta chain features in type 1 diabetes. Stem cell-like memory, regulatory, central memory and naive CD4+ cells were sorted via CD45RO/CCR7/CD25/CD127/CD95/CD27. Trimming stripped 3 bases from V and 7 bases from J, with 6 bases between. Germline CDR1 and CDR2: WSHSY and SAAADI. This CDR3 region has 12 residues. Expressed TCRB transcripts were sequenced because the isolated RNA had all been reverse transcribed beforehand. Using immunoSEQ multiplex PCR, the repertoire was profiled, and TCRdb retains in-frame clones only, with some absent. The sample carries about 130,000 clones, around a tenth recorded once. This clone was picked up a small number of times. Its antigen is still unknown. General study findings and limits: Type 1 diabetes patients showed a moderate but significant shortening of TCRB CDR3s in all four CD4+ subsets. Patients' naive, central memory and regulatory TCRB repertoires appeared more alike than those of healthy donors.

This chain connects TRBV10-2 to TRBJ1-4; D is undetermined. The sample comprised central memory CD4+ T cells from blood. The receptor's source is a man aged 18 to 30 in good health. The CDR3 loop reads CASSDSGEKLFF. The DNA for the CDR3 is TGCGCCAGCAGTGATTCAGGTGAAAAACTGTTTTTT.